The 3 T cell receptor beta chains given below trace back to one sample, sequenced in a study of molecular identifiers for immune sequencing clone quantification. TCRdb re-derived calls from the PCR reads in MiXCR, one entry per CDR3 protein. The data hold over 600,000 distinct CDR3 sequences, with 20% observed a single time. Specimen: naive CD8+ T cells from blood, with Jurkat cell RNA spiked in. The subset is: FACS-sorted CD8+CD4-CCR7+CD45RA+ naive T cells. All receptors derive from a human donor in good health. Some libraries in this study had Jurkat cell RNA spiked in.

The chain uses TRBV6-2 or TRBV6-3 and TRBJ2-3; 10 bases are a match to TRBD2. The germline V gene encodes CDR1 MNHEY and CDR2 SVGEGT. The trim removed 8 bases at V and 0 bases at J, leaving 8 bases unmatched. This CDR3 region has 16 residues. CDR3 in amino acids: CASGFSGRTSTDTQYF. CDR3 nucleotide sequence: TGTGCCAGCGGTTTTAGCGGGAGGACTAGCACAGATACGCAGTATTTT.

This clonotype was detected many times. The chain recombines TRBV4-3 with TRBJ2-1; TRBD1 aligns across 9 bases. Germline V gene data show CDR1 as LGHNA and CDR2 as YSLEER. V lost 1 base and J lost 7; bases outside the gene matches: 5. There are 15 residues in the CDR3. CDR3 nucleotides: TGCGCCAGCAGCCAAGGGGACAGGGCCAGTAATGAGCAGTTCTTC. This translates into CASSQGDRASNEQFF.

There are many counts of this clonotype. The chain is built from TRBV5-1 and TRBJ1-1; possible D gene TRBD1, 6 bases. The germline CDR1 and CDR2 sequences are SGHRS and YFSETQ. The CDR3 covers 14 residues. Trimming took off 5 bases at V and 0 bases at J, with 11 bases between the two ends. CDR3 bases: TGCGCCAGCAGGTACAGGGAAATGAACACTGAAGCTTTCTTT. Protein sequence: CASRYREMNTEAFF.